Below are 14 T cell receptor beta chains sequenced from a single sample in a study of blood T cell repertoires in COVID-19. Only in-frame clones appear in the TCRdb table, and some are missing; sequencing was by immunoSEQ multiplex PCR. This sample yields fewer than 300,000 clones, of which about nine tenths are seen a single time; 1% to 1.3% belongs to the top ten. The sample taken for sequencing was PBMCs or T cells enriched from blood (not recorded which). The receptors derive from a woman aged 25 to 39 who had recovered from COVID-19.

The V and J genes are TRBV28 and TRBJ1-5, with unresolved D. The CDR3 consists of 16 residues. Germline V CDR1 and CDR2: MDHEN, SYDVKM. Trimming cost V 3 bases and J 2 bases, with 14 bases left between them. The chain's CDR3 is CASSFILGRGNQPQHF. DNA of the CDR3: TGTGCCAGCAGTTTCATTCTGGGGAGAGGCAATCAGCCCCAGCATTTT.

The rearrangement links TRBV10-2 to TRBJ1-2; D is uncertain. The CDR3 has 14 amino acids. Trimming removed 4 bases from V and 6 bases from J, with 15 bases in between. Germline assignment: CDR1 WSHSY and CDR2 SAAADI. This CDR3 is CASSASYGGDGYTF. CDR3 coding DNA: TGCGCCAGCAGTGCAAGTTACGGAGGAGATGGCTACACCTTC.

The chain has TRBV7-3 and TRBJ2-1; D not resolved. CDR3 size: 15 residues. Germline V gene sequence: CDR1 SGHTA, CDR2 FQGTGA. Between the trimmed V and J ends, which lost 5 bases and 0 bases, there was a span of 11 bases. The CDR3 bases are TGTGCCAGCAGCCGCGACTCTAGCTCCTACAATGAGCAGTTCTTC. Translating gives CASSRDSSSYNEQFF.

The chain employs TRBV29-1 and TRBJ2-1; tentative D call: TRBD2 (5 bases). The germline V gene encodes CDR1 SQVTM and CDR2 ANQGSEA. The V gene lost 4 bases and the J gene lost 8 bases, with 15 bases spanning the gap. The CDR3 length is 13 residues. The CDR3 DNA reads as TGCAGCGTTGCCAGCGGTTTTATCGATGAGCAGTTCTTC. Residues: CSVASGFIDEQFF.

J is TRBJ2-7 and V is TRBV28; a weak D match, TRBD1 (6 bases). Germline V gives CDR1 MDHEN, CDR2 SYDVKM. V was trimmed by 3 bases and J by 5 bases, leaving 11 bases between them. The CDR3 runs to 13 residues. The CDR3 DNA reads TGTGCCAGCAGTTTGACAGGTTGGGACGAGCAGTACTTC. This sequence encodes CASSLTGWDEQYF.

The sample holds one count of this clone. The CDR3 region is CASREGTSGNTIYF. In DNA, the CDR3 is TGTGCCAGCAGGGAGGGAACCTCTGGAAACACCATATATTTT. The gene calls are TRBV6-5 and TRBJ1-3; D is ambiguous. CDR3 length equals 14 residues. V was shortened by 6 bases and J by 0 bases, with 9 bases between the two germline ends. Germline lookup yields CDR1 MNHEY and CDR2 SVGAGI.

This rearrangement joins TRBV9 to TRBJ2-1, with no clear D. The CDR3 loop spans 18 amino acids. Germline CDR1 and CDR2: SGDLS and YYNGEE. The germline V and J ends were trimmed by 0 bases and 8 bases, with 24 bases remaining between them. As DNA, the CDR3 is TGTGCCAGCAGCGTAGCTTTAGTTGGGTTCCTAGAGATCCATGAGCAGTTCTTC. Its translation is CASSVALVGFLEIHEQFF.

In its sample, this clone was seen once. The chain uses TRBV7-9 and TRBJ1-1, with D possibly being TRBD1 (6 bases). The CDR3 spans 15 residues. Deletions cut 4 bases from V and 0 bases from J, with 12 bases between. From germline, CDR1 is SEHNR and CDR2 FQNEAQ (reference sequence). The CDR3 DNA is TGTGCCAGCAGCTCCTCCGACAGGTTGAACACTGAAGCTTTCTTT. Protein: CASSSSDRLNTEAFF.

The chain employs TRBV28 and TRBJ1-5; the match to TRBD1 covers 9 bases. CDR1 and CDR2 from the germline V gene are MDHEN and SYDVKM. CDR3 length equals 13 residues. J gave up 6 bases and V 11 bases, and 8 bases lay outside the gene matches. This chain's CDR3 is CAAATGGTQPQHF. The CDR3 nucleotides read TGTGCCGCCGCCACAGGGGGCACTCAGCCCCAGCATTTT.

As concerns this clone: One end of the junction does not line up with germline, which may come from a read error. J is TRBJ1-2 and V is TRBV19, with 9 bases aligning to TRBD1. In germline, CDR1 is LNHDA, CDR2 SQIVND (reference sequence). The CDR3 runs to 17 residues. The CDR3 region has the DNA TGTGCCAGTAGTAATTTGGACAGGGGTGACAGAAGCTATGACTACACCTTC. Amino acid sequence: CASSNLDRGDRSYDYTF.

This chain links TRBV19 with TRBJ2-1; D may be TRBD1 (5 bases). V gave up 3 bases and J gave up 7 bases, with 13 bases separating them. Germline loops: CDR1 LNHDA, CDR2 SQIVND (reference sequence). This CDR3 comprises 14 residues. CDR3 in amino acids: CASSIGAGPNEQFF. CDR3 sequence (DNA): TGTGCCAGTAGTATTGGGGCAGGTCCGAATGAGCAGTTCTTC.

This clone was seen a handful of times. The chain combines TRBV28 with TRBJ2-1; maybe TRBD2 (5 bases). Germline assignment: CDR1 MDHEN and CDR2 SYDVKM. The CDR3 totals 15 residues. With 6 bases removed from V and 5 bases from J, the gap between germline ends came to 17 bases. CDR3 nucleotide sequence: TGTGCCAGCAGCCGAGGGTCGGTCCGCAACAATGAGCAGTTCTTC. This sequence encodes CASSRGSVRNNEQFF.

This chain links TRBV25-1 with TRBJ2-1, with 7 bases fitting TRBD2. Germline CDR1 reads MGHDK; CDR2 reads SYGVNS. Trimming took 4 bases from V and 13 from J; bases not matched to a gene: 7. The CDR3 consists of 12 residues. The CDR3 loop reads CASSGGSFPQFF. CDR3 nucleotide sequence: TGTGCCAGCAGTGGCGGGAGCTTTCCACAGTTCTTC.

This chain connects TRBV7-8 to TRBJ1-5, with D hard to call. This CDR3 region has 13 residues. Germline CDR1 is SGHVS and CDR2 is FQNEAQ. The germline V and J ends were trimmed by 5 bases and 5 bases, with 10 bases remaining between them. The CDR3 DNA follows: TGTGCCAGCAGCCGGACGCTAGATCAGCCCCAGCATTTT. Translation: CASSRTLDQPQHF.